The 25 T cell receptor beta chains reported below all come from one sample, sequenced in a study of cytomegalovirus exposure and HLA in healthy donors. This PCR relied on a set of 60 Vbeta primers and 13 Jbeta primers. Sequencing was performed with immunoSEQ multiplex PCR; in TCRdb, only in-frame clones are kept and a portion is missing. This table has about 170,000 clones, 78% appearing once. The sequenced sample consisted of PBMCs. These receptors originate from a woman aged 50 to 60 in good health and CMV-seropositive.

The chain employs TRBV6-6 and TRBJ2-7, with D perhaps matching TRBD1 (5 bases). Germline CDR1 and CDR2: MNHNY and SVGAGI (reference sequence). Deletions cut 7 bases from V and 2 bases from J, with 15 bases between. CDR3 length: 14 amino acids. This CDR3 reads CASTLTGSPYEQYF. For the CDR3, the DNA is TGTGCCAGCACCCTTACAGGTTCCCCCTACGAGCAGTACTTC.

The genes are TRBV6-5 and TRBJ2-5; TRBD2 aligns across 7 bases. CDR3 length equals 15 residues. CDR1 is MNHEY and CDR2 is SVGAGI in the germline V gene. V was clipped by 0 bases and J by 5 bases; unmatched bases: 6. In DNA form, the CDR3 reads TGTGCCAGCAGTTACTCGCGGGGGTCCACGGAGACCCAGTACTTC. Translating it yields CASSYSRGSTETQYF.

The chain uses TRBV6-1 and TRBJ2-3, with D maybe TRBD1 (6 bases). This CDR3 is built from 13 residues. CDR1 and CDR2 from the germline V gene are MNHNS and SASEGT. The V gene lost 4 bases and the J gene lost 2 bases, with 7 bases spanning the gap. In nucleotides, the CDR3 is TGTGCCAGCAGTGCAGGGGACACAGATACGCAGTATTTT. The encoded protein is CASSAGDTDTQYF.

This clone showed up just a few times. The chain employs TRBV30 and TRBJ2-7; TRBD1 matches 7 bases. The V and J ends lost 5 bases and 0 bases, in that order; junction bases with no gene match: 4. This CDR3 comprises 13 residues. Germline CDR1 and CDR2: GTSNPN and SVGIG (reference sequence). The CDR3 region has the DNA TGTGCCTGGGAACAGGGGAGCTCCTACGAGCAGTACTTC. This encodes CAWEQGSSYEQYF.

V and J are TRBV5-1 and TRBJ1-2; 10 bases align to TRBD1. The CDR3 covers 14 residues. Germline assignment: CDR1 SGHRS and CDR2 YFSETQ. The V and J ends lost 4 bases and 6 bases, in that order; junction bases with no gene match: 6. CDR3 DNA sequence: TGCGCCAGCAGCATAGGAGGGACAGGGGATGGCTACACCTTC. Translated, it gives CASSIGGTGDGYTF.

The chain is built from TRBV6-4 and TRBJ1-5; 9 nucleotides line up with TRBD1. The CDR3 extends over 19 amino acids. The V gene's germline CDR1 is MRHNA and CDR2 SNTAGT. V lost 2 bases and J lost 0; bases outside the gene matches: 11. CDR3 loop: CASSDPDRGASYSNQPQHF. CDR3 sequence (DNA): TGTGCCAGCAGTGACCCGGACAGGGGCGCCAGTTATAGCAATCAGCCCCAGCATTTT.

This clone appeared once. This sample also contains other DNA sequences that code for the same CDR3. The CDR3, as DNA: TGTGCCTGGAGTGTACGGAGGGGAACTGAAGCTTTCTTT. Encoded protein: CAWSVRRGTEAFF. The J gene is TRBJ1-1, the V gene TRBV30; D is possibly TRBD1 (5 bases). The V gene lost 0 bases and the J gene lost 5 bases, with 10 bases spanning the gap. The CDR3 totals 13 residues. In germline, CDR1 is GTSNPN, CDR2 SVGIG (reference sequence).

This sequence joins TRBV9 and TRBJ2-1; 9 positions match TRBD2. Germline lookup yields CDR1 SGDLS and CDR2 YYNGEE. The CDR3 is 15 residues long. J was trimmed by 8 bases and V by 2 bases; bases with no gene match: 8. CDR3 nucleotide sequence: TGTGCCAGCAGCGTTAGCGGGGGCCGCGGGGATGAGCAGTTCTTC. Translating gives CASSVSGGRGDEQFF.

The chain links TRBV9 to TRBJ2-3; D perhaps matches TRBD1 (6 bases). In germline, CDR1 is SGDLS, CDR2 YYNGEE. This CDR3 is built from 16 residues. The V gene lost 0 bases and the J gene lost 5 bases, with 16 bases spanning the gap. The CDR3 DNA follows: TGTGCCAGCAGCGTAGAGGGGCAGGGGATGGGAGATACGCAGTATTTT. Its protein product is CASSVEGQGMGDTQYF.

The chain joins TRBV11-3 to TRBJ2-1; no clear D gene. The germline V gene encodes CDR1 SGHNT and CDR2 YENEEA. The CDR3 has 13 amino acids. Trimming stripped 0 bases from V and 11 bases from J, with 11 bases between. The CDR3 DNA reads as TGTGCCAGCAGCTTAGATCTAAAACAGAAGCAGTTCTTC. Translation gives CASSLDLKQKQFF.

This clone was found a few times. The chain uses TRBV30 and TRBJ2-7, with 8 positions matching TRBD1. Germline V gives CDR1 GTSNPN, CDR2 SVGIG (reference sequence). The CDR3 is made up of 13 amino acids. The V segment lost 2 bases and the J segment 6 bases; nucleotides outside the gene matches: 6. For the CDR3, the DNA is TGTGCCTGGAGTCTAAGGACAGGGACCGAGCAGTACTTC. This sequence encodes CAWSLRTGTEQYF.

The V and J genes are TRBV11-3 and TRBJ1-6; no firm D call. Germline V gene data show CDR1 as SGHNT and CDR2 as YENEEA. V was trimmed by 2 bases and J by 8 bases, leaving 7 bases between them. There are 13 residues in the CDR3. Written as DNA, the CDR3 is TGTGCCAGCAGCTTAAAACGGGATTCACCCCTCCACTTT. This gives the protein CASSLKRDSPLHF.

With respect to this clone: Other DNA sequences in this specimen translate into the identical CDR3. This chain joins TRBV4-2 and TRBJ2-7; 8 bases agree with TRBD1. CDR3 size: 15 residues. Germline trimming cut 2 bases from V and 2 bases from J; bases unmatched to any gene: 5. Looked up from germline, CDR1 is LGHNA and CDR2 is YNFKEQ. The CDR3 protein is CASSQTQGAAYEQYF. The CDR3 nucleotides are TGTGCCAGCAGCCAAACTCAGGGGGCTGCCTACGAGCAGTACTTC.

This rearrangement joins TRBV5-1 to TRBJ2-3; D is perhaps TRBD2 (6 bases). Germline V gene sequence: CDR1 SGHRS, CDR2 YFSETQ. The CDR3 has 16 amino acids. Trimming removed 0 bases at V and 0 bases at J, with 11 bases between. CDR3 protein: CASSLGVSGSTDTQYF. CDR3 sequence (DNA): TGCGCCAGCAGCTTGGGGGTTAGCGGCAGCACAGATACGCAGTATTTT.

The rearrangement joins TRBV29-1 to TRBJ2-5, with 9 bases lining up with TRBD1. The J call may be in error: the DNA end matches TRBJ2-7 better. CDR1 is SQVTM and CDR2 is ANQGSEA in the germline V gene. The CDR3 extends over 19 amino acids. This CDR3 reads CSVTAIDFTEGTGIYEQYF. The CDR3 DNA is TGCAGCGTCACCGCGATTGATTTTACTGAGGGGACAGGGATTTACGAGCAGTACTTC.

V is TRBV7-6 and J is TRBJ2-7, with D possibly matching TRBD2 (5 bases). The V gene's germline CDR1 is SGHVS and CDR2 FNYEAQ. The CDR3 is 14 amino acids. Between the trimmed V and J ends, which lost 1 base and 6 bases, there was a span of 13 bases. CDR3 sequence (DNA): TGTGCCAGCAGCTTAGAAGCGGACGGGATCGAGCAGTACTTC. It yields the protein CASSLEADGIEQYF.

The genes are TRBV18 and TRBJ2-2, with TRBD2 identical over 8 bases. This CDR3 has 14 residues. From germline, CDR1 is KGHSH and CDR2 LQKENI. The J segment lost 5 bases and the V segment lost 6 bases, leaving 5 bases of the junction unmatched. The DNA for the CDR3 is TGTGCCAGCTCCTCGCAGCGGGGGACCGGGGAGCTGTTTTTT. This sequence encodes CASSSQRGTGELFF.

The rearrangement joins TRBV4-1 to TRBJ1-5, with D uncertain. Germline V gene lookup returns CDR1 MGHRA and CDR2 YSYEKL. CDR3 length: 15 amino acids. V was cut by 1 base and J by 2 bases, with 9 bases left in between. The CDR3 nucleotides are TGCGCCAGCAGCCAAGGTAGAGGAGGCAATCAGCCCCAGCATTTT. Translation: CASSQGRGGNQPQHF.

The V call is TRBV7-3, the J call TRBJ2-1, with 9 bases that match TRBD2. Germline V gene data show CDR1 as SGHTA and CDR2 as FQGTGA. V was clipped by 5 bases and J by 9 bases; unmatched bases: 11. There are 15 residues in the CDR3. CDR3 in amino acids: CASSARTSAYGEQFF. Here the CDR3 DNA reads TGTGCCAGCAGCGCCAGGACTAGCGCATACGGTGAGCAGTTCTTC.

The chain uses TRBV6-5 and TRBJ1-1; D is ambiguous. The V and J ends lost 2 bases and 0 bases respectively, with 10 bases between them. Germline V CDR1 and CDR2: MNHEY, SVGAGI. The CDR3 extends over 15 amino acids. The CDR3 here is CASSYASGMNTEAFF. The DNA of the CDR3 is TGTGCCAGCAGTTACGCCTCCGGGATGAACACTGAAGCTTTCTTT.

The V and J genes are TRBV14 and TRBJ2-5, with a weak D call TRBD2 (5 bases). Germline V CDR1 and CDR2: SGHDN, FVKESK. Trimming stripped 3 bases from V and 3 bases from J, with 8 bases between. CDR3 length: 13 residues. The CDR3 DNA follows: TGTGCCAGCAGCCACCGGGGAGAAGAGACCCAGTACTTC. Its protein is CASSHRGEETQYF. The variable domain in full, completed from reference TRBV14 and TRBJ2-5, reads EAGVTQFPSHSVIEKGQTVTLRCDPISGHDNLYWYRRVMGKEIKFLLHFVKESKQDESGMPNNRFLAERTGGTYSTLKVQPAELEDSGVYFCASSHRGEETQYFGPGTRLLVL.

The chain couples TRBV14 to TRBJ2-6; no clear D gene. The CDR3 is 15 residues long. Looked up from germline, CDR1 is SGHDN and CDR2 is FVKESK. Trimming left V 2 bases short and J 1 base short, with 6 bases between. This CDR3 reads CASSQRYSGANVLTF. CDR3 nucleotide sequence: TGTGCCAGCAGCCAACGTTATTCTGGGGCCAACGTCCTGACTTTC.

This clone was detected only a few times. The chain uses TRBV11-3 and TRBJ2-7; D may be TRBD1 (6 bases). V was clipped by 3 bases and J by 6 bases, with 12 bases between them. The germline V gene has CDR1 SGHNT and CDR2 YENEEA. The CDR3 is 13 residues long. CDR3 nucleotides: TGTGCCAGCAGCTTCCCAGGGGCTGGCGAGCAGTACTTC. It yields the protein CASSFPGAGEQYF.

This chain connects TRBV14 to TRBJ2-7, with 8 bases lining up with TRBD1. The length of the CDR3 is 12 residues. V lost 4 bases and J lost 6; bases outside the gene matches: 2. CDR1 is SGHDN, CDR2 FVKESK, per germline. The CDR3 DNA is TGTGCCAGCAGCCCTGACAGGGGCGAGCAGTACTTC. It codes for CASSPDRGEQYF.

V is TRBV2 and J is TRBJ2-7; D is unresolved. CDR3 length: 14 residues. V was pared by 6 bases and J by 3 bases, with 15 bases between. Germline CDR1 SNHLY, CDR2 FYNNEI. The chain's CDR3 is CASSRRHQDYEQYF. The CDR3 nucleotides are TGTGCCAGCAGCAGGCGACACCAGGACTACGAGCAGTACTTC.